Given below is one T cell receptor beta chain in context. Its antigen is not known. These data are taken from a study of blood T cells in healthy people across ages. Study overall: About one barcoded beta molecule per two T cells was captured by template switching.

General observations from the study: Nothing was known about donor CMV status, and this possibly confounded expanded clonotype changes. Naive and antigen-experienced cells were not separated, limiting conclusive comparison.

Germline V lookup: CDR1 DFQATT, CDR2 SNEGSKA (reference sequence). This CDR3 contains 15 residues. The germline V and J ends were trimmed by 3 bases and 4 bases, with 17 bases remaining between them. Primers used in a second PCR of roughly 6 to 12 cycles were a sample-barcoded 5' primer and a J-beta primer mix. Each of the cDNA molecules was tagged by a template-switch adaptor with 12 random nucleotides. TCRdb reprocessed the 5' RACE reads with MiXCR, giving one entry per CDR3 protein. The table includes fewer than 2 million distinct CDR3 sequences, about two fifths detected once. V gene TRBV20-1 combines with J gene TRBJ2-3, with D unclear. The sequence came from a human donor in good health. Sequencing was done on a sample of blood. Written as DNA, the CDR3 is TGCAGTGCTAGCCAGACGAATTATGGCGCAGATACGCAGTATTTT. This gives the protein CSASQTNYGADTQYF.